The sequence of this TCR beta chain was determined in a study of OX40 agonist ivuxolimab in advanced cancers. Study overall: Hepatocellular carcinoma, melanoma, renal cell or head and neck cancer was diagnosed in the dose-escalation patients.

Study conclusions and caveats: Antigens targeted by the expanded peripheral T cells were not determined.

With respect to this clone: The antigen remains undetermined.

The protocol was immunoSEQ multiplex PCR, while the TCRdb copy is restricted to in-frame clones and leaves out a portion. The sample lists approximately 84,000 clones; roughly 80% were seen once. The CDR3 has 15 residues. Looked up from germline, CDR1 is SGDLS and CDR2 is YYNGEE. V lost 1 base, J lost 4 bases, and 6 bases stayed unmatched. The clonotype comes from an adult with an advanced solid tumor such as melanoma, head and neck, liver or kidney cancer. The genes are TRBV9 and TRBJ2-3; 7 nucleotides agree with TRBD1. This sample comprised CD4+ or CD8+ T cells sorted from blood, obtained in a trial of the OX40 agonist ivuxolimab. Written as DNA, the CDR3 is TGTGCCAGCAGCGTACAGGGGGTTCAATCAGATACGCAGTATTTT. Its protein is CASSVQGVQSDTQYF.